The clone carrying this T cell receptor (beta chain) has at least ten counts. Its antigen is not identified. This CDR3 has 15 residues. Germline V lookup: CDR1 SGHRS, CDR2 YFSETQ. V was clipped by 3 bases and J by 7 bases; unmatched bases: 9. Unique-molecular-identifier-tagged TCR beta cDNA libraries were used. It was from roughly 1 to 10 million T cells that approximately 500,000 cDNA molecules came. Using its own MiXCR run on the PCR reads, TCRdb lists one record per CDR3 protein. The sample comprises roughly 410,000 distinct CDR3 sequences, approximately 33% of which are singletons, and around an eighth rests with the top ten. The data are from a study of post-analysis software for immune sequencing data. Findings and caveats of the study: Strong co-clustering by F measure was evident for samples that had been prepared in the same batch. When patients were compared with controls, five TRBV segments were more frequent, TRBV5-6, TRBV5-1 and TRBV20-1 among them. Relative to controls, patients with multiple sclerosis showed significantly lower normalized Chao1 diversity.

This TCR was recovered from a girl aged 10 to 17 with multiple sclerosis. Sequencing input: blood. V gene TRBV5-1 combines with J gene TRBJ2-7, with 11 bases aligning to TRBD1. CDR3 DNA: TGCGCCAGCAGCTGGACAGGGGGCGCAGCTGGAGAGCAGTACTTC. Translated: CASSWTGGAAGEQYF.